Below are 7 T cell receptor beta chains sequenced from a single sample in a study of T cell responses to AZD1222 COVID-19 vaccine. Method: immunoSEQ multiplex PCR; TCRdb's copy keeps in-frame clones and lacks some. This sample has 89,000 or so clones, with 85% to 90% found just once. The input for sequencing was peripheral blood, taken 28 days after the second AZD1222 dose. These receptors all stem from an adult who received the AZD1222 COVID-19 vaccine.

This rearrangement joins TRBV28 to TRBJ2-1, with 11 nucleotides matching TRBD2. The trim removed 8 bases at V and 4 bases at J, leaving 10 bases unmatched. In germline, CDR1 is MDHEN, CDR2 SYDVKM. This CDR3 region has 16 residues. The CDR3 loop is CASGPGGLAVYNEQFF. The CDR3 nucleotides are TGTGCCAGCGGACCGGGGGGACTAGCGGTTTACAATGAGCAGTTCTTC. Looking up the rest from reference TRBV28 and TRBJ2-1 gives the full variable domain: DVKVTQSSRYLVKRTGEKVFLECVQDMDHENMFWYRQDPGLGLRLIYFSYDVKMKEKGDIPEGYSVSREKKERFSLILESASTNQTSMYLCASGPGGLAVYNEQFFGPGTRLTVL.

The rearrangement joins TRBV5-1 to TRBJ2-7; 8 bases align to TRBD1. The V and J ends lost 2 bases and 2 bases, in that order; junction bases with no gene match: 12. The CDR3 loop spans 17 amino acids. Germline V gene data show CDR1 as SGHRS and CDR2 as YFSETQ. CDR3: CASSFNRRQGTTYEQYF. CDR3 nucleotide sequence: TGCGCCAGCAGCTTTAACCGCCGACAGGGGACGACCTACGAGCAGTACTTC.

This clone has a handful of counts. The rearrangement links TRBV7-3 to TRBJ2-1; TRBD2 matches at 13 bases. This CDR3 comprises 15 residues. CDR1 SGHTA and CDR2 FQGTGA come from the germline V gene. After removal of 2 bases from V and 8 bases from J, the junction contained 3 bases not matched to a gene. CDR3 residues: CASSLGLAGVHEQFF. For the CDR3, the DNA is TGTGCCAGCAGCTTAGGACTAGCGGGGGTCCATGAGCAGTTCTTC.

This rearrangement joins TRBV24-1 to TRBJ2-1, with D tentatively TRBD2 (6 bases). This CDR3 is 17 amino acids long. V was pared by 2 bases and J by 1 base, with 14 bases between. Looked up from germline, CDR1 is KGHDR and CDR2 is SFDVKD. This CDR3 reads CATSDSHRGWSYNEQFF. The CDR3 nucleotides are TGTGCCACCAGTGATTCCCACCGGGGGTGGTCCTACAATGAGCAGTTCTTC.

The CDR3 loop is CASSPNLDGYYGYTF. DNA of the CDR3: TGTGCCAGCAGCCCCAACCTAGATGGGTACTATGGCTACACCTTC. J is TRBJ1-2 and V is TRBV7-2; D is unresolved. This CDR3 comprises 15 residues. V dropped 5 bases and J dropped 3 bases, with 16 bases sitting between them. CDR1 SGHTA and CDR2 FQGNSA come from the germline V gene. The entire variable domain, with the rest obtained from reference TRBV7-2 and TRBJ1-2, is as follows: GAGVSQSPSNKVTEKGKDVELRCDPISGHTALYWYRQSLGQGLEFLIYFQGNSAPDKSGLPSDRFSAERTGGSVSTLTIQRTQQEDSAVYLCASSPNLDGYYGYTFGSGTRLTVV.

The chain employs TRBV5-1 and TRBJ1-1, with D tentatively TRBD1 (6 bases). CDR1 is SGHRS, CDR2 YFSETQ, per germline. The CDR3 has 13 amino acids. V lost 5 bases, J lost 6 bases, and 14 bases lay in between. The CDR3 region is CASRKDSQPEAFF. CDR3 nucleotide sequence: TGCGCCAGCAGAAAGGACAGTCAGCCTGAAGCTTTCTTT.

The genes are TRBV5-1 and TRBJ1-2; 10 bases match TRBD1. This CDR3 is built from 14 residues. The trim removed 4 bases at V and 10 bases at J, leaving 10 bases unmatched. Per the germline V gene, CDR1 is SGHRS and CDR2 is YFSETQ. The CDR3 protein is CASSPGTGDLIYTF. The CDR3 DNA reads TGCGCCAGCAGCCCCGGGACAGGGGATTTAATCTACACCTTC. The variable domain in full, with the rest retrieved from reference TRBV5-1 and TRBJ1-2, is KAGVTQTPRYLIKTRGQQVTLSCSPISGHRSVSWYQQTPGQGLQFLFEYFSETQRNKGNFPGRFSGRQFSNSRSEMNVSTLELGDSALYLCASSPGTGDLIYTFGSGTRLTVV.